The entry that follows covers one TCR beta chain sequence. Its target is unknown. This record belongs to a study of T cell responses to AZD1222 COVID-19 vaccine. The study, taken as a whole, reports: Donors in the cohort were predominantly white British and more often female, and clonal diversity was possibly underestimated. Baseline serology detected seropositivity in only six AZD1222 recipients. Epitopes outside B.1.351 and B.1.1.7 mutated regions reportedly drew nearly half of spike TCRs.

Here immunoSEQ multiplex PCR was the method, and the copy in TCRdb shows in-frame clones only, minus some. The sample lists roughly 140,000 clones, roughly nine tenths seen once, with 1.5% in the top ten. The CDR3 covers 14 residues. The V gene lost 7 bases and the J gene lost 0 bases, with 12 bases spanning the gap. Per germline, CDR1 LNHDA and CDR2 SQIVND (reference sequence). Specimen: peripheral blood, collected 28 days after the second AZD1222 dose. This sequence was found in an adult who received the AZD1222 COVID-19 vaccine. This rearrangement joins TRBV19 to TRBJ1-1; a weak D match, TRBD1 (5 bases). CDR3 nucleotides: TGTGCCAGTACCAGGGAAAGCATGAACACTGAAGCTTTCTTT. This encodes CASTRESMNTEAFF.